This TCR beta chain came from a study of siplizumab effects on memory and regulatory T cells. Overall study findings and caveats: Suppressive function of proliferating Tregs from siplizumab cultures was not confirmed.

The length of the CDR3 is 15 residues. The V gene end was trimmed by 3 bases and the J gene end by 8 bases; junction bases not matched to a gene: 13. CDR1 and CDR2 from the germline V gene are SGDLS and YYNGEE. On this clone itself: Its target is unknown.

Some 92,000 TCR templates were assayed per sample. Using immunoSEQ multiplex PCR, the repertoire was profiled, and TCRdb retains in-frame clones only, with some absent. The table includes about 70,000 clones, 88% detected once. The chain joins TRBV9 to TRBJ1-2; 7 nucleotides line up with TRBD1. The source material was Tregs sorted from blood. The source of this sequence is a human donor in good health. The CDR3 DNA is TGTGCCAGCAGCGCTGGACACAGGGGTTCAGGCGGCTACACCTTC. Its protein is CASSAGHRGSGGYTF.